These 30 T cell receptor beta chains came from one sample sequenced in a study of blood T cell repertoires in COVID-19. Using immunoSEQ multiplex PCR, the repertoire was profiled, and TCRdb retains in-frame clones only, with some absent. The sample lists some 190,000 clones; around 89% were seen once. Sequenced sample: peripheral blood. These receptors all stem from a human donor in a cohort sampled during active COVID-19.

The chain uses TRBV30 and TRBJ2-3, with TRBD1 matching over 9 bases. V gave up 3 bases and J gave up 2 bases; unmatched junction bases: 9. Germline-derived CDR1 and CDR2 are GTSNPN and SVGIG (reference sequence). This CDR3 contains 16 residues. CDR3 in DNA: TGTGCCTGGAGGGCAAGGACAGGGGACTCCACAGATACGCAGTATTTT. Its translation is CAWRARTGDSTDTQYF.

This clone has only one observation. V is TRBV19 and J is TRBJ1-2; D remains unclear. The CDR3 has 12 residues. The V end was cut by 4 bases, the J end by 1 base, with 4 bases between. Germline lookup yields CDR1 LNHDA and CDR2 SQIVND (reference sequence). The CDR3 here is CASSTRNYGYTF. DNA of the CDR3: TGTGCCAGTAGTACCCGTAACTATGGCTACACCTTC.

The chain links TRBV19 to TRBJ2-3; D possibly corresponds to TRBD1 (6 bases). The V end was cut by 5 bases, the J end by 2 bases, with 14 bases between. The germline gives CDR1 LNHDA, CDR2 SQIVND (reference sequence). The CDR3 spans 15 residues. This CDR3 is CASSPGQTFTDTQYF. In DNA form, the CDR3 reads TGTGCCAGTAGTCCGGGACAAACTTTCACAGATACGCAGTATTTT. The full variable domain, completed using reference TRBV19 and TRBJ2-3, is DGGITQSPKYLFRKEGQNVTLSCEQNLNHDAMYWYRQDPGQGLRLIYYSQIVNDFQKGDIAEGYSVSREKKESFPLTVTSAQKNPTAFYLCASSPGQTFTDTQYFGPGTRLTVL.

V is TRBV4-2 and J is TRBJ1-2, with D hard to call. V was clipped by 0 bases and J by 1 base, with 3 bases between them. Germline V CDR1 and CDR2: LGHNA, YNFKEQ. The CDR3 extends over 13 amino acids. This CDR3 is CASSQDGNYGYTF. CDR3 bases: TGTGCCAGCAGCCAAGACGGTAACTATGGCTACACCTTC.

The genes are TRBV3-1 (or the pseudogene TRBV3-2) and TRBJ1-2, with D possibly matching TRBD1 (5 bases). The CDR3 spans 12 residues. Germline CDR1 and CDR2: LGHDT and YNNKEL (reference sequence). Trimming stripped 3 bases from V and 7 bases from J, with 9 bases between. CDR3 loop: CASSHYDSGYTF. The CDR3 DNA reads TGTGCCAGCAGCCATTACGACAGTGGCTACACCTTC.

This clone occurred a few times. The chain is built from TRBV10-3 and TRBJ2-4, with TRBD2 as a possible D gene (6 bases). The CDR3 is 13 amino acids. Trimming cost V 0 bases and J 11 bases, with 11 bases left between them. CDR1 is ENHRY, CDR2 SYGVKD, per germline. Written as DNA, the CDR3 is TGTGCCATCAGTGAGTCCGGATCGGGGGTTCAGTACTTC. This gives the protein CAISESGSGVQYF.

This chain connects TRBV6-2 or TRBV6-3 to TRBJ2-7, with TRBD2 identical over 9 bases. V gave up 4 bases and J gave up 6 bases; unmatched junction bases: 10. The CDR3 runs 15 residues. CDR1 is MNHEY and CDR2 is SVGEGT in the germline V gene. The CDR3, as DNA: TGTGCCAGCAGTTCAACCGGGACTAGCCTCTCCGAGCAGTACTTC. It translates to CASSSTGTSLSEQYF.

This chain connects TRBV4-1 to TRBJ2-3; tentative D call: TRBD1 (7 bases). The CDR3 has 14 residues. The germline V gene has CDR1 MGHRA and CDR2 YSYEKL. CDR3 coding DNA: TGCGCGACCAGGGGGGCAGGGTTCACAGATACGCAGTATTTT. Protein: CATRGAGFTDTQYF.

V usage is TRBV7-9 and J usage is TRBJ1-3, with a tentative D call TRBD1 (5 bases). The CDR3 is 18 residues long. Trimming pared 1 base from V and 2 bases from J, leaving 18 bases between. Germline CDR1 SEHNR, CDR2 FQNEAQ (reference sequence). CDR3 in amino acids: CASSLGMGGAIAGNTIYF. CDR3 DNA sequence: TGTGCCAGCAGCTTAGGTATGGGAGGGGCAATTGCTGGAAACACCATATATTTT.

The CDR3 sequence: CASSLYGTYEQYF. The CDR3 nucleotides read TGTGCCAGCAGTTTATACGGTACCTACGAGCAGTACTTC. V and J are TRBV28 and TRBJ2-7; D ambiguous. The CDR3 runs to 13 residues. V was pared by 1 base and J by 2 bases, with 6 bases between. The germline gives CDR1 MDHEN, CDR2 SYDVKM.

This rearrangement joins TRBV6-1 to TRBJ2-6; 8 bases are a match to TRBD1. Germline V gene sequence: CDR1 MNHNS, CDR2 SASEGT. With 4 bases clipped from V and 2 bases from J, the junction kept 10 bases outside the gene matches. The CDR3 is made up of 18 amino acids. CDR3 nucleotide sequence: TGTGCCAGCAGTGGGTTAGGCAGGGGGCTGACTGGGGCCAACGTCCTGACTTTC. It is translated as CASSGLGRGLTGANVLTF.

This clone was picked up one time. The V call is TRBV10-3, the J call TRBJ2-3; D uncertain. The CDR3 contains 15 residues. Trimming shortened V by 5 bases and J by 6 bases, and 18 bases separated the two germline ends. CDR1 and CDR2 from the germline V gene are ENHRY and SYGVKD. The CDR3 DNA reads as TGTGCCATCAGTTTGACTGCAACTACCGGGGATACGCAGTATTTT. This sequence encodes CAISLTATTGDTQYF.

V is TRBV19 and J is TRBJ2-7, with TRBD1 as a possible D gene (6 bases). In germline, CDR1 is LNHDA, CDR2 SQIVND (reference sequence). V was shortened by 3 bases and J by 4 bases, with 10 bases between the two germline ends. This CDR3 spans 13 amino acids. The CDR3 DNA reads as TGTGCCAGTAGTATCGGCAGGGGTTACGAGCAGTACTTC. This encodes CASSIGRGYEQYF.

The chain couples TRBV28 to TRBJ1-2, with 8 bases fitting TRBD1. The V gene's germline CDR1 is MDHEN and CDR2 SYDVKM. This CDR3 region has 15 residues. The J segment lost 4 bases and the V segment lost 4 bases, leaving 8 bases of the junction unmatched. CDR3 coding DNA: TGTGCCAGCAGTTCCCCGTCTGGGACAGGCTATGGCTACACCTTC. Its translation is CASSSPSGTGYGYTF.

The chain is built from TRBV5-1 and TRBJ2-7; 11 bases agree with TRBD2. The V segment lost 1 base and the J segment 3 bases; nucleotides outside the gene matches: 3. CDR1 and CDR2 from the germline V gene are SGHRS and YFSETQ. CDR3 length: 15 residues. The CDR3 region is CASSLLAGGIYEQYF. The CDR3 DNA reads as TGCGCCAGCAGCTTGCTAGCGGGGGGTATCTACGAGCAGTACTTC.

The chain joins TRBV5-4 to TRBJ1-2; 9 bases agree with TRBD1. V lost 7 bases, J lost 6 bases, and 13 bases stayed unmatched. In germline, CDR1 is SGHNT, CDR2 YYREEE (reference sequence). The CDR3 is 15 amino acids. The CDR3 region is CASGSGDRVTDGYTF. CDR3 bases: TGTGCCAGCGGGTCGGGGGACAGGGTGACGGATGGCTACACCTTC.

This chain uses TRBV28 with TRBJ2-7; 7 bases line up with TRBD2. Germline values: CDR1 MDHEN, CDR2 SYDVKM. The CDR3 has 13 amino acids. After removal of 3 bases from V and 6 bases from J, the junction contained 5 bases not matched to a gene. The CDR3 nucleotides are TGTGCCAGCAGTTTTATGGGGGGGGGCGAGCAGTACTTC. This sequence encodes CASSFMGGGEQYF. Full variable domain (rest looked up from reference TRBV28 and TRBJ2-7): DVKVTQSSRYLVKRTGEKVFLECVQDMDHENMFWYRQDPGLGLRLIYFSYDVKMKEKGDIPEGYSVSREKKERFSLILESASTNQTSMYLCASSFMGGGEQYFGPGTRLTVT.

The gene calls are TRBV18 and TRBJ1-6, with D possibly matching TRBD1 (5 bases). The CDR3 has 14 residues. The V end lost 2 bases, the J end lost 7 bases, and 9 bases lay between the germline ends. From germline, CDR1 is KGHSH and CDR2 LQKENI. The CDR3 DNA sequence: TGTGCCAGCTCACCAGCAGGGAACAATTCACCCCTCCACTTT. This codes for CASSPAGNNSPLHF. The whole variable domain, filled in from reference TRBV18 and TRBJ1-6, reads NAGVMQNPRHLVRRRGQEARLRCSPMKGHSHVYWYRQLPEEGLKFMVYLQKENIIDESGMPKERFSAEFPKEGPSILRIQQVVRGDSAAYFCASSPAGNNSPLHFGNGTRLTVT.

The chain combines TRBV5-3 with TRBJ2-1; TRBD2 aligns across 10 bases. TRBV5-3 is identified as an open reading frame with a role that is uncertain. The CDR3 runs to 17 residues. V lost 4 bases, J lost 3 bases, and 10 bases stayed unmatched. The CDR3: CARSHTQAGGSYNEQFF. DNA of the CDR3: TGTGCCAGAAGCCACACACAAGCGGGAGGGAGCTACAATGAGCAGTTCTTC.

The chain employs TRBV5-1 and TRBJ1-5; no clear D gene. The CDR3 runs to 15 residues. Germline values: CDR1 SGHRS, CDR2 YFSETQ. V shed 0 bases and J shed 0 bases, with 7 bases lying between them. The CDR3 sequence: CASSLDGNSNQPQHF. The CDR3 DNA is TGCGCCAGCAGCTTGGACGGGAATAGCAATCAGCCCCAGCATTTT.

This chain connects TRBV11-3 to TRBJ2-3; maybe TRBD1 (5 bases). CDR1 and CDR2 from the germline V gene are SGHNT and YENEEA. The CDR3 is made up of 15 amino acids. V lost 1 base to trimming and J lost 5 bases, with 13 bases between them. The CDR3 region has the DNA TGTGCCAGCAGCTTAGGTGTTCAGGGTAAAGATACGCAGTATTTT. This translates into CASSLGVQGKDTQYF.

The V and J genes are TRBV20-1 and TRBJ1-1; the D is unclear. The CDR3 has 13 amino acids. Trimming left V 3 bases short and J 4 bases short, with 12 bases between. Per germline, CDR1 DFQATT and CDR2 SNEGSKA (reference sequence). The DNA for the CDR3 is TGCAGTGCTAGTCGGGGTAGGGTCACTGAAGCTTTCTTT. Its protein is CSASRGRVTEAFF.

This chain uses TRBV11-2 with TRBJ2-3; D is perhaps TRBD2 (7 bases). V lost 4 bases to trimming and J lost 1 base, with 12 bases between them. CDR3 length: 15 residues. In germline, CDR1 is SGHAT, CDR2 FQNNGV. CDR3 amino acids: CASSSRGARTDTQYF. In DNA, the CDR3 is TGTGCCAGCAGCTCCCGGGGGGCCCGCACAGATACGCAGTATTTT.

The CDR3 sequence: CASSTQGRLTGNTIYF. In DNA, the CDR3 is TGTGCCAGTAGTACCCAGGGAAGGCTAACTGGAAACACCATATATTTT. The chain joins TRBV19 to TRBJ1-3; D perhaps matches TRBD1 (5 bases). CDR3 size: 16 residues. The V gene lost 4 bases and the J gene lost 2 bases, with 15 bases spanning the gap. CDR1 and CDR2 (germline): LNHDA, SQIVND (reference sequence). Supplemented by reference TRBV19 and TRBJ1-3, the full variable domain reads DGGITQSPKYLFRKEGQNVTLSCEQNLNHDAMYWYRQDPGQGLRLIYYSQIVNDFQKGDIAEGYSVSREKKESFPLTVTSAQKNPTAFYLCASSTQGRLTGNTIYFGEGSWLTVV.

V is TRBV2 and J is TRBJ1-2, with TRBD1 as a possible D gene (5 bases). Germline CDR1 and CDR2: SNHLY and FYNNEI. This CDR3 comprises 14 residues. Trimming cost V 6 bases and J 6 bases, with 17 bases left between them. This CDR3 is CASSAEQGLNGYTF. The CDR3 DNA sequence: TGTGCCAGCAGCGCCGAGCAGGGTCTAAATGGCTACACCTTC.

The rearrangement uses TRBV2 and TRBJ1-2, with 10 bases aligning to TRBD1. J was trimmed by 5 bases and V by 5 bases; bases with no gene match: 5. The CDR3 extends over 14 amino acids. Germline V lookup: CDR1 SNHLY, CDR2 FYNNEI. The CDR3 DNA reads as TGTGCCAGCAGTAACGGACAGGGGGTTTATGGCTACACCTTC. Its translation: CASSNGQGVYGYTF.

The chain uses TRBV4-1 and TRBJ2-7, with D possibly matching TRBD2 (7 bases). Germline V CDR1 and CDR2: MGHRA, YSYEKL. The CDR3 consists of 14 residues. Trimming took 3 bases from V and 2 from J, leaving 11 bases between them. The CDR3 DNA reads as TGCGCCAGCAGCCAGGCGGGGGCCGCCTACGAGCAGTACTTC. As protein: CASSQAGAAYEQYF.

The chain joins TRBV4-3 to TRBJ2-3; D unclear. Germline lookup yields CDR1 LGHNA and CDR2 YSLEER. V shed 0 bases and J shed 0 bases, with 4 bases lying between them. The length of the CDR3 is 14 residues. The CDR3 sequence is CASSQEHSTDTQYF. In DNA, the CDR3 is TGCGCCAGCAGCCAAGAACACAGCACAGATACGCAGTATTTT.

This clone was counted at least ten times. The same CDR3 can be traced to other DNA sequences in this sample. The chain joins TRBV28 to TRBJ1-5; D is perhaps TRBD1 (5 bases). CDR3 length equals 14 residues. Germline V gives CDR1 MDHEN, CDR2 SYDVKM. V lost 6 bases and J lost 6, with 15 bases in between. CDR3: CASRPPGGGQPQHF. As DNA, the CDR3 is TGTGCCAGCAGACCCCCGGGGGGAGGTCAGCCCCAGCATTTT.

The chain uses TRBV18 and TRBJ2-7; a possible D gene is TRBD1 (5 bases). V shed 0 bases and J shed 6 bases, with 12 bases lying between them. The CDR3 covers 14 residues. CDR1 is KGHSH, CDR2 LQKENI, per germline. The CDR3: CASSPPSRRGEQYF. CDR3 nucleotide sequence: TGTGCCAGCTCACCACCGTCCAGAAGGGGCGAGCAGTACTTC.